This T cell receptor beta chain was sequenced during a study of PD-L1 blockade in urothelial cancer. Time point indicated: pretreatment peripheral blood. The V gene lost 0 bases and the J gene lost 2 bases, with 14 bases spanning the gap. Germline-derived CDR1 and CDR2 are LGHNA and YNFKEQ. The CDR3 contains 16 residues. Some clones are missing from TCRdb's copy, which holds only in-frame ones; the method was immunoSEQ multiplex PCR. The sample carries about 95,000 clones, around nine tenths recorded once. Sequences were derived from PBMCs, sampled around atezolizumab (anti-PD-L1) treatment. The receptor was derived from a man aged 60 to 69 with urothelial cancer. This chain joins TRBV4-2 and TRBJ2-7, with a possible D match to TRBD1 (6 bases). CDR3 sequence: CASSQDGRGSTYEQYF. Written as DNA, the CDR3 is TGTGCCAGCAGCCAAGATGGCAGGGGCTCCACCTACGAGCAGTACTTC.